Below are 25 T cell receptor beta chains sequenced from a single sample in a study of immune cell composition in non-small cell lung cancer. TCRdb keeps only in-frame clones here, not all; method: immunoSEQ multiplex PCR. Among roughly 10,000 clones listed, roughly 60% were seen once. The sequenced material came from lung tumor tissue. These TCRs come from a human donor with non-small cell lung cancer.

Relative to its sample, this clone is medium-sized (0.01 to 0.1%). The chain couples TRBV2 to TRBJ2-7, with unresolved D. Trimming took 7 bases from V and 4 from J, leaving 8 bases between them. The CDR3 consists of 11 residues. Germline CDR1 SNHLY, CDR2 FYNNEI. The chain's CDR3 is CASKRGYEQYF. For the CDR3, the DNA is TGTGCCAGCAAGAGAGGTTACGAGCAGTACTTC.

A few counts support this clone. The gene calls are TRBV28 and TRBJ2-2, with D possibly matching TRBD1 (6 bases). This CDR3 has 12 residues. V was shortened by 8 bases and J by 4 bases, with 8 bases between the two germline ends. Germline-derived CDR1 and CDR2 are MDHEN and SYDVKM. In nucleotides, the CDR3 is TGTGCCAGCGAAGGGGGCACCGGGGAGCTGTTTTTT. Its protein is CASEGGTGELFF.

The rearrangement links TRBV6-6 to TRBJ2-1, with TRBD1 identical over 10 bases. CDR1 is MNHNY and CDR2 is SVGAGI in the germline V gene (reference sequence). V was pared by 7 bases and J by 13 bases, with 16 bases of the junction left unmatched. CDR3 length: 15 amino acids. The DNA for the CDR3 is TGTGCCAGCACTCAGACAGGGGGCAGTGAGCAGGTACAGTTCTTC. It encodes CASTQTGGSEQVQFF.

This clone has just a few counts. The rearrangement uses TRBV29-1 and TRBJ2-7, with 9 nucleotides matching TRBD2. Germline CDR1 and CDR2: SQVTM and ANQGSEA. The CDR3 extends over 11 amino acids. Germline trimming cut 7 bases from V and 7 bases from J; bases unmatched to any gene: 5. The CDR3 DNA follows: TGCAGCGGCGGGGGGGTGGGTGAGCAGTACTTC. Translating it yields CSGGGVGEQYF.

This chain uses TRBV18 with TRBJ2-7; 9 positions agree with TRBD1. The CDR3 totals 15 residues. Trimming took 3 bases from V and 3 from J; bases not matched to a gene: 6. Germline V gene sequence: CDR1 KGHSH, CDR2 LQKENI. The DNA of the CDR3 is TGTGCCAGCTCACCTTCGACAGGGGGGTTCTACGAGCAGTACTTC. Protein sequence: CASSPSTGGFYEQYF.

The chain is built from TRBV15 and TRBJ2-5; a possible D gene is TRBD1 (6 bases). V lost 0 bases and J 2 bases, leaving 10 bases between the germline ends. Germline CDR1 is LNHNV and CDR2 is YYDKDF (reference sequence). The CDR3 loop spans 15 amino acids. DNA for the CDR3: TGTGCCACCAGCAGAGATCCCGGACAGCAAGAGACCCAGTACTTC. As protein: CATSRDPGQQETQYF.

This clone has a single count. The CDR3 spells CASSLELAGVGDDEQFF. CDR3 sequence (DNA): TGCGCCAGCAGCTTGGAGCTAGCGGGAGTGGGGGATGACGAGCAGTTCTTC. The chain couples TRBV5-1 to TRBJ2-1; 10 bases are shared with TRBD2. This CDR3 comprises 17 residues. V shed 0 bases, J shed 10 bases, and the junction held 13 bases outside the gene matches. Germline-derived CDR1 and CDR2 are SGHRS and YFSETQ.

V and J are TRBV18 and TRBJ2-7, with D perhaps matching TRBD1 (5 bases). The germline CDR1 and CDR2 sequences are KGHSH and LQKENI. The CDR3 sequence is 15 residues long. Trimming left V 1 base short and J 7 bases short, with 17 bases between. This CDR3 reads CASSPLSRVKGEQYF. The DNA of the CDR3 is TGTGCCAGCTCACCACTATCCAGGGTGAAAGGGGAGCAGTACTTC. Combining the CDR3 with reference TRBV18 and TRBJ2-7 gives the whole variable domain NAGVMQNPRHLVRRRGQEARLRCSPMKGHSHVYWYRQLPEEGLKFMVYLQKENIIDESGMPKERFSAEFPKEGPSILRIQQVVRGDSAAYFCASSPLSRVKGEQYFGPGTRLTVT.

The chain employs TRBV6-1 and TRBJ2-3; 7 nucleotides line up with TRBD2. Trimming took 1 base from V and 8 from J; bases not matched to a gene: 15. Per germline, CDR1 MNHNS and CDR2 SASEGT. The length of the CDR3 is 17 residues. The CDR3 sequence: CASSEVPSGGAPTTQYF. The CDR3 nucleotides are TGTGCCAGCAGTGAAGTCCCTAGCGGAGGGGCCCCCACTACGCAGTATTTT.

This chain links TRBV19 with TRBJ2-3; D is unclear. Germline loops: CDR1 LNHDA, CDR2 SQIVND (reference sequence). Trimming took 0 bases from V and 1 from J, leaving 5 bases between them. The CDR3 is 14 residues long. The CDR3: CASSIDPGTDTQYF. CDR3 nucleotides: TGTGCCAGTAGTATAGACCCTGGCACAGATACGCAGTATTTT.

This clone was seen a handful of times. The chain carries TRBV11-2 and TRBJ1-2; D gene ambiguous. The CDR3 is made up of 12 amino acids. Trimming removed 5 bases at V and 4 bases at J, with 8 bases between. The V gene's germline CDR1 is SGHAT and CDR2 FQNNGV. The CDR3 DNA follows: TGTGCCAGCAGCCCCCCAGGCTATGGCTACACCTTC. It codes for CASSPPGYGYTF.

The V gene is TRBV7-9, the J gene TRBJ2-1; 9 bases match TRBD2. The CDR3 covers 14 residues. Trimming removed 2 bases from V and 7 bases from J; junction bases left unmatched: 3. Germline V lookup: CDR1 SEHNR, CDR2 FQNEAQ (reference sequence). In DNA, the CDR3 is TGTGCCAGCAGCTTAAGTACTAGCGGGAATGAGCAGTTCTTC. The encoded protein is CASSLSTSGNEQFF.

The genes are TRBV20-1 and TRBJ2-7; D is unclear. Germline V gene sequence: CDR1 DFQATT, CDR2 SNEGSKA (reference sequence). The V end lost 5 bases, the J end lost 4 bases, and 9 bases lay between the germline ends. The length of the CDR3 is 11 residues. The CDR3 nucleotides are TGCAGTGCTCGCCAACTGTACGAGCAGTACTTC. Translation gives CSARQLYEQYF.

The chain employs TRBV19 and TRBJ2-3; tentatively, D is TRBD2 (5 bases). The germline V gene has CDR1 LNHDA and CDR2 SQIVND (reference sequence). The CDR3 covers 12 residues. V was cut by 4 bases and J by 7 bases, with 9 bases left in between. The CDR3 region is CASSTGVHTQYF. The DNA of the CDR3 is TGTGCCAGTAGTACCGGGGTTCATACGCAGTATTTT.

The J gene is TRBJ2-3, the V gene TRBV6-5; D ambiguous. The V end lost 0 bases, the J end lost 2 bases, and 9 bases lay between the germline ends. Germline-derived CDR1 and CDR2 are MNHEY and SVGAGI. This CDR3 comprises 15 residues. The CDR3 loop reads CASSYSGSYTDTQYF. In nucleotides, the CDR3 is TGTGCCAGCAGTTACTCGGGCAGCTACACAGATACGCAGTATTTT.

V gene TRBV5-4 combines with J gene TRBJ2-3, with 7 positions matching TRBD1. This CDR3 is 16 amino acids long. CDR1 and CDR2 (germline): SGHNT, YYREEE (reference sequence). Trimming at V came to 2 bases and at J to 2 bases, leaving 8 bases not matched to a gene. This CDR3 reads CASSLGQGVFTDTQYF. In DNA form, the CDR3 reads TGTGCCAGCAGCTTAGGGCAGGGGGTTTTCACAGATACGCAGTATTTT.

The chain has TRBV4-2 and TRBJ2-1; 13 nucleotides line up with TRBD2. The CDR3 sequence is 16 residues long. Germline CDR1 reads LGHNA; CDR2 reads YNFKEQ. The V segment lost 3 bases and the J segment 8 bases; nucleotides outside the gene matches: 7. The CDR3 region is CASSQLGLAGVDEQFF. DNA for the CDR3: TGTGCCAGCAGCCAGCTTGGACTAGCGGGAGTGGATGAGCAGTTCTTC.

The chain couples TRBV27 to TRBJ1-2; perhaps TRBD1 as D (5 bases). V lost 6 bases to trimming and J lost 6 bases, with 20 bases between them. The CDR3 consists of 15 residues. The germline V gene encodes CDR1 MNHEY and CDR2 SMNVEV (reference sequence). Here the CDR3 reads CASSRPGAGFHGYTF. CDR3 nucleotides: TGTGCCAGCAGCCGCCCTGGGGCAGGGTTTCATGGCTACACCTTC.

This clone turned up a few times. The chain recombines TRBV5-1 with TRBJ1-2, with D hard to call. CDR1 and CDR2 (germline): SGHRS, YFSETQ. CDR3 length equals 16 residues. The germline V and J ends were trimmed by 0 bases and 2 bases, with 14 bases remaining between them. This CDR3 is CASSLAGQAYNYGYTF. In DNA, the CDR3 is TGCGCCAGCAGCTTGGCCGGCCAGGCTTACAACTATGGCTACACCTTC.

This chain joins TRBV28 and TRBJ1-2; D gene unclear. The CDR3 spans 12 residues. Germline CDR1 reads MDHEN; CDR2 reads SYDVKM. Trimming took off 2 bases at V and 4 bases at J, with 5 bases between the two ends. The CDR3, as DNA: TGTGCCAGCAGTTTACGGGGCTATGGCTACACCTTC. Translating it yields CASSLRGYGYTF.

The chain carries TRBV28 and TRBJ1-5, with 7 positions matching TRBD1. Germline V CDR1 and CDR2: MDHEN, SYDVKM. The CDR3 totals 15 residues. V shed 10 bases, J shed 0 bases, and the junction held 9 bases outside the gene matches. The CDR3 DNA follows: TGTGCCATTCGAGGGGGCGGGTATAGCAATCAGCCCCAGCATTTT. This codes for CAIRGGGYSNQPQHF.

This chain connects TRBV5-3 to TRBJ2-1; D is perhaps TRBD2 (6 bases). TRBV5-3 is marked as an open reading frame, function uncertain. Trimming pared 4 bases from V and 2 bases from J, leaving 16 bases between. The CDR3 consists of 16 residues. The CDR3 DNA reads TGTGCCAGAAGCCCCGCCGGGACTGGCGCCTACAATGAGCAGTTCTTC. Translating it yields CARSPAGTGAYNEQFF.

This chain joins TRBV9 and TRBJ2-2; the D is unclear. This CDR3 contains 13 residues. CDR1 and CDR2 (germline): SGDLS, YYNGEE. The V gene lost 0 bases and the J gene lost 6 bases, with 6 bases spanning the gap. The CDR3 reads CASSVEAPGELFF. DNA for the CDR3: TGTGCCAGCAGCGTAGAAGCGCCCGGGGAGCTGTTTTTT.

The V and J genes are TRBV6-4 and TRBJ2-1; a possible D gene is TRBD2 (5 bases). V was cut by 6 bases and J by 6 bases, with 12 bases left in between. There are 13 residues in the CDR3. Germline-derived CDR1 and CDR2 are MRHNA and SNTAGT. CDR3 in DNA: TGTGCCAGCAGCCCCGAGGGCGGCAATGAGCAGTTCTTC. It encodes CASSPEGGNEQFF.

V gene TRBV5-8 combines with J gene TRBJ2-1; 13 bases match TRBD2. The CDR3 loop spans 16 amino acids. Germline values: CDR1 SGHTS, CDR2 YDEGEE. V trimming: 3 bases; J trimming: 6 bases; junction bases outside the gene matches: 6. CDR3 sequence reads: CASSWGGTSGTNEQFF. CDR3 sequence (DNA): TGTGCCAGCAGCTGGGGGGGGACTAGCGGGACCAATGAGCAGTTCTTC.